A selection of T cell receptor beta chains follows, all from one sample in a study of shared clonotypes between healthy human individuals. Libraries were prepared by immunoSEQ multiplex PCR; TCRdb keeps only in-frame clonotypes and omits some of them. The top ten clones hold roughly 0.82% of a sample with approximately 1,000,000 clones, about 72% of them seen once. Sequencing used memory CD4+ T cells from PBMCs. These receptors all stem from a man between 18 and 35 years old in good health. Some clones in this sample may be carry-over from other donors' samples. Each CDR3 is given with its conserved first and last residue. The D gene is left open where the match is weak. Clone size is shown for a subset of rows, as once, few, many or a class of expanded clone.

d_call: NA
clone_size: NA
j_call: TRBJ2-7
v_call: TRBV4-3
cdr3_nt: TGCGCCAGCAGCCAAGTTATGGGGGACGAGCAGTACTTC
cdr3_aa: CASSQVMGDEQYF

d_call: NA
clone_size: NA
j_call: TRBJ2-7
v_call: TRBV7-8
cdr3_nt: TGTGCCAGCAGCGACGGTGGTTGGGTAAACTACGAGCAGTACTTC
cdr3_aa: CASSDGGWVNYEQYF

d_call: TRBD1
clone_size: NA
j_call: TRBJ2-2
v_call: TRBV25-1
cdr3_nt: TGTGCCAGCGGAGGACAGGGGGCTGGCGGGGAGCTGTTTTTT
cdr3_aa: CASGGQGAGGELFF

d_call: TRBD2
clone_size: NA
j_call: TRBJ2-5
v_call: TRBV19
cdr3_nt: TGTGCCAGTAGTATCTCAGCGGGGGAAGAGACCCAGTACTTC
cdr3_aa: CASSISAGEETQYF

d_call: NA
clone_size: NA
j_call: TRBJ2-6
v_call: TRBV5-1
cdr3_nt: TGCGCCAGCAGCGCTCAGGGGACGGGGGCCAACGTCCTGACTTTC
cdr3_aa: CASSAQGTGANVLTF

d_call: TRBD2
clone_size: NA
j_call: TRBJ2-3
v_call: TRBV25-1
cdr3_nt: TGTGCCAGCAGTTACCAGCGGGGGGGGACAGATACGCAGTATTTT
cdr3_aa: CASSYQRGGTDTQYF

d_call: NA
clone_size: NA
j_call: TRBJ1-5
v_call: TRBV28
cdr3_nt: TGTGCCAGCAGTTCAAAAGGTTACAATCAGCCCCAGCATTTT
cdr3_aa: CASSSKGYNQPQHF

d_call: NA
clone_size: few
j_call: TRBJ1-2
v_call: TRBV2
cdr3_nt: TGTGCCACCGAGGAGGGGGGGCGGAAGGGCTACACCTTC
cdr3_aa: CATEEGGRKGYTF

d_call: NA
clone_size: NA
j_call: TRBJ2-7
v_call: TRBV14
cdr3_nt: TGTGCCAGCAGCCGCCAAACGGGGTTCTCCTACGAGCAGTACTTC
cdr3_aa: CASSRQTGFSYEQYF

d_call: TRBD2
clone_size: NA
j_call: TRBJ2-1
v_call: TRBV11-2
cdr3_nt: TGTGCCAGCAGCTTATTATCCGGGAGGCCGTACGATGAGCAGTTCTTC
cdr3_aa: CASSLLSGRPYDEQFF

d_call: TRBD1
clone_size: NA
j_call: TRBJ1-5
v_call: TRBV7-2
cdr3_nt: TGTGCCAGCAGCTCAAGGACAGGGCTGGATCAGCCCCAGCATTTT
cdr3_aa: CASSSRTGLDQPQHF

d_call: NA
clone_size: NA
j_call: TRBJ2-7
v_call: TRBV2
cdr3_nt: TGTGCCAGCAGTTCCAAGCAGGCGCGGTCCTACGAGCAGTACTTC
cdr3_aa: CASSSKQARSYEQYF

d_call: NA
clone_size: NA
j_call: TRBJ1-2
v_call: TRBV7-9
cdr3_nt: TGTGCCAGCAGCTTAGCGGGGGTTTATGGCTACACCTTC
cdr3_aa: CASSLAGVYGYTF

d_call: TRBD1
clone_size: NA
j_call: TRBJ1-4
v_call: TRBV5-1
cdr3_nt: TGCGCCAGCAGCCCCGGGACAGGAGCTACTAATGAAAAACTGTTTTTT
cdr3_aa: CASSPGTGATNEKLFF

d_call: TRBD1
clone_size: NA
j_call: TRBJ1-5
v_call: TRBV19
cdr3_nt: TGTGCCAGTAGTTCCTTACTGGACAGGGGTCACCAGCCCCAGCATTTT
cdr3_aa: CASSSLLDRGHQPQHF

d_call: NA
clone_size: few
j_call: TRBJ2-7
v_call: TRBV7-8
cdr3_nt: TGTGCCAGCAGCTTAGTATCCGAGCAGTACTTC
cdr3_aa: CASSLVSEQYF

d_call: NA
clone_size: NA
j_call: TRBJ1-5
v_call: TRBV21-1
cdr3_nt: TGTGCCAGGGTACAACAGGGCCTCAATCAGCCCCAGCATTTT
cdr3_aa: CARVQQGLNQPQHF